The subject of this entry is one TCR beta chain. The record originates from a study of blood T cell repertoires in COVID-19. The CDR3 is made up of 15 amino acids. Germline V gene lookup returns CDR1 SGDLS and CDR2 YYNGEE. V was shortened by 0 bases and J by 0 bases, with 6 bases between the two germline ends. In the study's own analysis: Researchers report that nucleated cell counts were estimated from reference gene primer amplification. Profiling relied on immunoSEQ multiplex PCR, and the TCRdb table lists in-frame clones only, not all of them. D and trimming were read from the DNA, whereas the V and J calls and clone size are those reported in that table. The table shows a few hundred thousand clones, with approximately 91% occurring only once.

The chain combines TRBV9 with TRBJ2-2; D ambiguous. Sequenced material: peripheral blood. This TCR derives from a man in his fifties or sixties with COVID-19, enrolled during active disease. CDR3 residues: CASSVVAANTGELFF. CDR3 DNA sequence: TGTGCCAGCAGCGTAGTGGCAGCGAACACCGGGGAGCTGTTTTTT.